This TCR beta chain was sequenced during a study of blood T cell repertoires in COVID-19 (dated by TCRdb to 2018 to 2021). The study in broad terms: Samples from collaborators originated in the United States, Italy and Spain and spanned both the acute and convalescent phases of COVID-19. The material from the prospective study consisted of cDNA or gDNA derived from T cells, B-cell-depleted T cells, or PBMCs. The dataset comprised deeply sampled blood TCRbeta repertoires from subjects exposed to, actively infected with, or recovered from COVID-19. The repertoires were released in a freely available public database intended as a resource for research on the immune response to SARS-CoV-2. Samples were obtained from the ongoing ImmuneRACE study (first 160 participants) and from over 1,000 subjects provided by 6 global collaborators. The sample metadata nearly always contained a de-identified subject ID, COVID-19 status, age in years and sex. Where available, HLA class I and class II types were obtained from metadata supplied by the sample provider rather than from assay-based typing.

The immunoSEQ Assay, a bias-controlled multiplex PCR, was used to amplify TCRbeta CDR3 regions from genomic DNA. Concerning the study's data processing: The number of nucleated cells in each sample was estimated from the amplification of reference gene primers within the assay. To quantify the absolute abundance of each unique TCRbeta CDR3 rearrangement, sequence reads were collapsed and filtered. For each sample, productive Simpson clonality was calculated as the square root of Simpson's diversity index over productive rearrangements. TCRdb obtained this table from immuneACCESS and retained in-frame rearrangements with V and J assigned. These tables miss some clones; where compared with another copy, unresolved V genes account for less than half of the shortfall, and the remainder is unexplained. That table is the source of V, J and clone size, and D and trimming were worked out from the DNA. This sample holds a few hundred thousand clones; less than 85% were observed only once. The ten largest clones take up 2.5% to 3.5% of the sample.

Collaborating institutions collected whole blood in K2EDTA tubes following their own protocols. For TCRbeta analysis, collaborator samples were shipped as frozen whole blood, as isolated PBMCs, or as DNA extracted from either sample type. Comment on this clone: The clone's antigen remains unknown. Base qualities are not provided; no much larger clone lies one nucleotide away.

CDR1 SEHNR and CDR2 FQNEAQ are derived from the germline V gene (reference sequence). The CDR3 numbers 16 residues from cysteine through phenylalanine. CDR3 DNA only is kept here, 48 bases in frame from base 1. Here V drops 3 bases and J drops 2 bases, and the junction holds 5 bases not matched to any gene. The paper as a whole reports these results and caveats: How much clinical and demographic metadata was included differed by source and by participant, and the metadata was provided uncurated.

The sequenced sample consisted of peripheral blood. This receptor was taken from a woman between 18 and 29 years old with acute or convalescent COVID-19. The V and J segments used are TRBV7-9 and TRBJ2-1; TRBD1 fits 9 bases in the junction. CDR3 reads: CASSFGQGPPYNEQFF. The nucleotides read TGTGCCAGCAGCTTTGGACAGGGGCCCCCCTACAATGAGCAGTTCTTC.